The rows below give T cell receptor beta chains drawn from one sample of a study of blood T cell repertoires in COVID-19. Here immunoSEQ multiplex PCR was the method, and the copy in TCRdb shows in-frame clones only, minus some. In the table there are about 380,000 clones, 87% of which are singletons. Sequenced sample: PBMCs or T cells enriched from blood (not recorded which). These receptors all come from a man aged 30 to 39 who had recovered from COVID-19. Each CDR3 is given with its conserved first and last residue. Fields, in order: clone size, V gene, D gene, J gene, CDR3 protein, CDR3 DNA. A D gene is named only where the DNA matches it firmly. Size is omitted from some rows. Given values are once, few, many or a class for expanded clones.

clone_size: NA; v_call: TRBV18; d_call: NA; j_call: TRBJ1-3; cdr3_aa: CASSLDRSSGNTIYF; cdr3_nt: TGTGCCAGCTCACTTGACAGAAGCTCTGGAAACACCATATATTTT
clone_size: NA; v_call: TRBV6-2/TRBV6-3; d_call: NA; j_call: TRBJ1-3; cdr3_aa: CASSPGGSAGNTIYF; cdr3_nt: TGTGCCAGCAGCCCCGGGGGATCTGCTGGAAACACCATATATTTT
clone_size: NA; v_call: TRBV6-1; d_call: TRBD1; j_call: TRBJ2-6; cdr3_aa: CASREGGLGANVLTF; cdr3_nt: TGTGCCAGCAGGGAAGGGGGCCTTGGGGCCAACGTCCTGACTTTC
clone_size: once; v_call: TRBV7-2; d_call: TRBD1; j_call: TRBJ2-7; cdr3_aa: CASSLGGQPTYEQYF; cdr3_nt: TGTGCCAGCAGCTTAGGGGGACAGCCGACCTACGAGCAGTACTTC
clone_size: NA; v_call: TRBV5-4; d_call: TRBD2; j_call: TRBJ2-1; cdr3_aa: CASSSGGSSTNNEQFF; cdr3_nt: TGTGCCAGCAGCTCGGGGGGGTCCTCTACGAACAATGAGCAGTTCTTC
clone_size: NA; v_call: TRBV25-1; d_call: NA; j_call: TRBJ2-1; cdr3_aa: CASSDPWAEQFF; cdr3_nt: TGTGCCAGCAGTGATCCGTGGGCTGAGCAGTTCTTC
clone_size: NA; v_call: TRBV12-3/TRBV12-4; d_call: TRBD2; j_call: TRBJ2-5; cdr3_aa: CAQGGVGETQYF; cdr3_nt: TGTGCCCAGGGAGGGGTTGGGGAGACCCAGTACTTC
clone_size: once; v_call: TRBV6-5; d_call: NA; j_call: TRBJ1-2; cdr3_aa: CASSYSIDRDNYGYTF; cdr3_nt: TGTGCCAGCAGTTACTCGATCGACAGAGATAATTATGGCTACACCTTC
clone_size: NA; v_call: TRBV6-5; d_call: TRBD1; j_call: TRBJ1-2; cdr3_aa: CASSHGTGSGYTF; cdr3_nt: TGTGCCAGCAGTCACGGGACAGGATCCGGCTACACCTTC
clone_size: NA; v_call: TRBV10-3; d_call: NA; j_call: TRBJ2-2; cdr3_aa: CAISGNQGPNTGELFF; cdr3_nt: TGTGCCATCAGTGGTAATCAGGGCCCGAACACCGGGGAGCTGTTTTTT
clone_size: few; v_call: TRBV2; d_call: TRBD1; j_call: TRBJ1-2; cdr3_aa: CANTRTGGAGGYTF; cdr3_nt: TGTGCCAACACGAGGACAGGGGGCGCGGGTGGCTACACCTTC
clone_size: NA; v_call: TRBV18; d_call: TRBD1; j_call: TRBJ1-1; cdr3_aa: CASSNNRGDTEAFF; cdr3_nt: TGTGCCAGCTCGAATAACAGGGGGGACACTGAAGCTTTCTTT
clone_size: few; v_call: TRBV7-2; d_call: NA; j_call: TRBJ1-4; cdr3_aa: CASNDGAGEKLFF; cdr3_nt: TGTGCCAGCAACGATGGGGCGGGAGAAAAACTGTTTTTT
clone_size: NA; v_call: TRBV6-6; d_call: NA; j_call: TRBJ2-7; cdr3_aa: CASSYSRSEVRYEQYF; cdr3_nt: TGTGCCAGCAGTTACTCGAGGTCGGAAGTGCGCTACGAGCAGTACTTC
clone_size: NA; v_call: TRBV5-1; d_call: TRBD2; j_call: TRBJ2-5; cdr3_aa: CASRLGLAEETQYF; cdr3_nt: TGCGCCAGCAGACTGGGACTAGCGGAAGAGACCCAGTACTTC
clone_size: NA; v_call: TRBV27; d_call: NA; j_call: TRBJ2-7; cdr3_aa: CASSVSPGGYEQYF; cdr3_nt: TGTGCCAGCAGCGTGTCTCCCGGGGGCTACGAGCAGTACTTC
clone_size: NA; v_call: TRBV30; d_call: TRBD1; j_call: TRBJ1-5; cdr3_aa: CAWSGGQSSNQPQHF; cdr3_nt: TGTGCCTGGAGTGGGGGACAGTCTAGCAATCAGCCCCAGCATTTT
clone_size: NA; v_call: TRBV5-1; d_call: NA; j_call: TRBJ1-2; cdr3_aa: CASSLAESGYAGYTF; cdr3_nt: TGCGCCAGCAGCTTGGCGGAGTCGGGATACGCGGGCTACACCTTC
clone_size: NA; v_call: TRBV21-1; d_call: NA; j_call: TRBJ2-2; cdr3_aa: CASRERGGQDAAGELFF; cdr3_nt: TGTGCCAGCAGAGAAAGGGGGGGACAGGATGCTGCCGGGGAGCTGTTTTTT
clone_size: NA; v_call: TRBV2; d_call: TRBD2; j_call: TRBJ2-3; cdr3_aa: CASRRTSGGANADTQYF; cdr3_nt: TGTGCCAGCAGGCGGACTAGCGGGGGGGCCAACGCAGATACGCAGTATTTT